The present entry profiles one T cell receptor beta chain with its context. Its antigen is unidentified. The data derive from a study of identical twins. Study findings and constraints: Clonotypes of the beta chain that were abundant in cord blood carried fewer insertions (memory repertoires showed none). The study found weaker excess twin sharing in beta out-of-frame sequences.

The CDR3 is 17 residues long. Germline V gives CDR1 DFQATT, CDR2 SNEGSKA (reference sequence). Trimming left V 5 bases short and J 0 bases short, with 21 bases between. Each CDR3 protein gets one entry after TCRdb re-called the 5' RACE reads with MiXCR. This table holds 460,000 or so distinct CDR3 sequences, 12% to 15% found once. A further study also used this sample, focusing on yellow fever vaccine responses in identical twins.

This rearrangement joins TRBV20-1 to TRBJ2-3, with D perhaps TRBD1 or TRBD2 (5 bases each). The TCR was taken from a woman between 18 and 29 years old in good health. The specimen sequenced was CD4+ T cells sorted from blood. CDR3 protein: CSAPHHSGTMSTDTQYF. CDR3 nucleotides: TGCAGTGCTCCCCACCATTCCGGGACGATGAGCACAGATACGCAGTATTTT.